This T cell receptor beta chain was retrieved from a study of blood T cell repertoires in COVID-19. In the study overall: T cells, B-cell-depleted T cells, or PBMCs provided the cDNA or gDNA that served as material.

Generated by immunoSEQ multiplex PCR, the TCRdb table keeps only in-frame clones and is missing some. The sample includes hundreds of thousands of clones, 90% of them seen just once. The CDR3 is 11 residues long. From germline, CDR1 is SGHKS and CDR2 YYEKEE (reference sequence). V lost 0 bases and J 7 bases, leaving 5 bases between the germline ends. The sample comprised PBMCs or T cells enriched from blood (not recorded which). The chain joins TRBV5-5 to TRBJ2-7; D is unclear. This receptor was taken from a man in his thirties or forties who had been exposed to COVID-19. The CDR3 nucleotides are TGTGCCAGCAGCTTGGGGCGGGAGCAGTACTTC. Its protein is CASSLGREQYF.